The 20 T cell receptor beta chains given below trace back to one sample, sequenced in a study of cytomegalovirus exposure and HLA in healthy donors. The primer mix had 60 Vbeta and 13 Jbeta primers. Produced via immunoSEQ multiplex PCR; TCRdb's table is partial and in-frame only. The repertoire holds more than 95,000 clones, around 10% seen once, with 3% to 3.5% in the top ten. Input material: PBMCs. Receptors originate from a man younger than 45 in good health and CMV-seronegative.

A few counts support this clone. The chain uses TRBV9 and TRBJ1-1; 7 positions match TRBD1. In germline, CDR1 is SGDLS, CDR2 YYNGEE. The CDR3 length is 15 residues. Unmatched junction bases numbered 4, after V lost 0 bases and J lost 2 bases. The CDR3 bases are TGTGCCAGCAGCGTAGTAAACAGGGGTAACACTGAAGCTTTCTTT. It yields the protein CASSVVNRGNTEAFF.

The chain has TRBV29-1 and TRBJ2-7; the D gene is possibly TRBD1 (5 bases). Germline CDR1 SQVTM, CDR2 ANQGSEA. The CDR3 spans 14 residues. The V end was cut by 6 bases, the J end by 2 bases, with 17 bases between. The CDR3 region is CSVCLRTRPYEQYF. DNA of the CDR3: TGCAGCGTATGCCTAAGGACAAGACCCTACGAGCAGTACTTC.

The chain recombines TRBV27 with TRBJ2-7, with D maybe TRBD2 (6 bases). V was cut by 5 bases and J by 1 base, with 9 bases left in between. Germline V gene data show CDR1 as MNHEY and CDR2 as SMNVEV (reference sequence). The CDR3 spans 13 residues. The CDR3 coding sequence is TGTGCCAGCAGTCTTGGGACTTCCTACGAGCAGTACTTC. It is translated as CASSLGTSYEQYF.

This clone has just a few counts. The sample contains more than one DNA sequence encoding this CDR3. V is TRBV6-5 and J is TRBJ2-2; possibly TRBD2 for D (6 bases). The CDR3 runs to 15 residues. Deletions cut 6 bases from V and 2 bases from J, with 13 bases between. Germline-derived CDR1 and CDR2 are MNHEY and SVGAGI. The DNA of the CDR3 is TGTGCCAGCAGCGCCGGGACTCTAAACACCGGGGAGCTGTTTTTT. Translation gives CASSAGTLNTGELFF.

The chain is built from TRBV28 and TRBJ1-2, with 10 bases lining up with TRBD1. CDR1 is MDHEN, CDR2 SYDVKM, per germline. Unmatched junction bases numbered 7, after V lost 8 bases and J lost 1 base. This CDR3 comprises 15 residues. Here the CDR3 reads CASRGTGAFNYGYTF. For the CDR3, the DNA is TGTGCCAGCCGGGGGACAGGGGCCTTTAACTATGGCTACACCTTC.

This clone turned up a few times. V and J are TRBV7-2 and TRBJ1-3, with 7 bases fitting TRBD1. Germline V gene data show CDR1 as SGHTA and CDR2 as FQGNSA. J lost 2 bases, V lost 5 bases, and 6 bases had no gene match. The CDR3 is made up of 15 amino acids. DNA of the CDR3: TGTGCCAGCAGCACCACGACAGGGACTGGAAACACCATATATTTT. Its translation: CASSTTTGTGNTIYF.

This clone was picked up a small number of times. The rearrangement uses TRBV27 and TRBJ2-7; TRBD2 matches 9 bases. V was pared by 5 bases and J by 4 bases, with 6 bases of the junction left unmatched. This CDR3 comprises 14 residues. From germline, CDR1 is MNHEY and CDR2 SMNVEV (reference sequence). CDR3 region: CASSPAGGLYEQYF. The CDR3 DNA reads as TGTGCCAGCAGTCCAGCGGGGGGATTGTACGAGCAGTACTTC.

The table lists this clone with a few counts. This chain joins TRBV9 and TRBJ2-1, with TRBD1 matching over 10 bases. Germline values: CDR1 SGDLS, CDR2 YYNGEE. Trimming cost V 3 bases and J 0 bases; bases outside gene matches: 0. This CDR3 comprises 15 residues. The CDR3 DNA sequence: TGTGCCAGCAGCGGGACAGGGGGCTCCTACAATGAGCAGTTCTTC. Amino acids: CASSGTGGSYNEQFF. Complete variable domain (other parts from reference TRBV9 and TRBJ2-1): DSGVTQTPKHLITATGQRVTLRCSPRSGDLSVYWYQQSLDQGLQFLIQYYNGEERAKGNILERFSAQQFPDLHSELNLSSLELGDSALYFCASSGTGGSYNEQFFGPGTRLTVL.

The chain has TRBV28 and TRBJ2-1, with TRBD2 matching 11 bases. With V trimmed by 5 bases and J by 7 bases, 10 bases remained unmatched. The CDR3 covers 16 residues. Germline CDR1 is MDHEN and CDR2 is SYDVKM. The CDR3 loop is CASSLTPGLAVNEQFF. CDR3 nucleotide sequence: TGTGCCAGCAGTCTAACTCCGGGACTAGCGGTAAATGAGCAGTTCTTC.

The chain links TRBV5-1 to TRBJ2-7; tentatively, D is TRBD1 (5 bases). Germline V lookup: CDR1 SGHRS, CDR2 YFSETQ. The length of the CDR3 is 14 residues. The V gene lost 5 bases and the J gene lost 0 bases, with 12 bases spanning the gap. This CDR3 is CASSPDSPSYEQYF. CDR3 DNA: TGCGCCAGCAGTCCCGACAGCCCCTCCTACGAGCAGTACTTC.

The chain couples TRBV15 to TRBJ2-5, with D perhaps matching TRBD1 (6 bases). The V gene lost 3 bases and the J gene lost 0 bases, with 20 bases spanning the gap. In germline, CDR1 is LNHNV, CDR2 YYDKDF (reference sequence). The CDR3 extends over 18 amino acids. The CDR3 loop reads CATSRGARGTSYQETQYF. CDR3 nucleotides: TGTGCCACCAGCAGGGGGGCACGGGGTACGAGTTACCAAGAGACCCAGTACTTC. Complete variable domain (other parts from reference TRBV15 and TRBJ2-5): DAMVIQNPRYQVTQFGKPVTLSCSQTLNHNVMYWYQQKSSQAPKLLFHYYDKDFNNEADTPDNFQSRRPNTSFCFLDIRSPGLGDTAMYLCATSRGARGTSYQETQYFGPGTRLLVL.

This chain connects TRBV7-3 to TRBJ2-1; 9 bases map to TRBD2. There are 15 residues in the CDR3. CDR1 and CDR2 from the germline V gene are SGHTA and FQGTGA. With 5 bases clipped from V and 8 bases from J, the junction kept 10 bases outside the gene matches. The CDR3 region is CASSQEVAGVYEQFF. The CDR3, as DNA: TGTGCCAGCAGCCAGGAAGTAGCGGGAGTCTATGAGCAGTTCTTC. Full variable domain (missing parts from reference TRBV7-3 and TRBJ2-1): GAGVSQTPSNKVTEKGKYVELRCDPISGHTALYWYRQSLGQGPEFLIYFQGTGAADDSGLPNDRFFAVRPEGSVSTLKIQRTERGDSAVYLCASSQEVAGVYEQFFGPGTRLTVL.

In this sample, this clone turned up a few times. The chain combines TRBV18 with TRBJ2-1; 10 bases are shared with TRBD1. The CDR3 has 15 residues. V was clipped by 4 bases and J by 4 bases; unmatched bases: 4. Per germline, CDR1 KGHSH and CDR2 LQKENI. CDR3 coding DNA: TGTGCCAGCTCACTAACGGACAGGGGGTACAATGAGCAGTTCTTC. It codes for CASSLTDRGYNEQFF.

The CDR3 sequence: CASSLDHQGVGTEAFF. The CDR3 DNA is TGCGCCAGCAGCTTGGACCACCAAGGGGTGGGCACTGAAGCTTTCTTT. This rearrangement joins TRBV5-1 to TRBJ1-1; D possibly corresponds to TRBD1 (5 bases). The germline V gene has CDR1 SGHRS and CDR2 YFSETQ. Trimming removed 0 bases at V and 4 bases at J, with 16 bases between. This CDR3 spans 16 amino acids.

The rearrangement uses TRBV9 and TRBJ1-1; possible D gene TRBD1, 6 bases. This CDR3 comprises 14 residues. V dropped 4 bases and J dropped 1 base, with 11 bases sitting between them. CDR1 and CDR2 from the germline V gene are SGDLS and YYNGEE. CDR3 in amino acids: CASSSPTGNTEAFF. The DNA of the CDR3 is TGTGCCAGCAGCTCTCCGACAGGGAACACTGAAGCTTTCTTT.

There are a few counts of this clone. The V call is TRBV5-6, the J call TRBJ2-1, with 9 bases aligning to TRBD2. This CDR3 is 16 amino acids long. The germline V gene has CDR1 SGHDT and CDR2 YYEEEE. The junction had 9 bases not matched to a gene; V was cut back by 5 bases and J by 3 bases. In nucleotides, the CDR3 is TGTGCCAGCAGTAGCGGGAGAGGCACGGGCTACAATGAGCAGTTCTTC. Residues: CASSSGRGTGYNEQFF.

CDR3 amino acids: CASRAPGTGGYEQYF. The CDR3 nucleotides read TGTGCCAGCAGGGCCCCCGGGACAGGGGGCTACGAGCAGTACTTC. The gene calls are TRBV2 and TRBJ2-7; the match to TRBD1 covers 11 bases. CDR3 length: 15 amino acids. After removal of 6 bases from V and 3 bases from J, the junction contained 7 bases not matched to a gene. Germline V gives CDR1 SNHLY, CDR2 FYNNEI.

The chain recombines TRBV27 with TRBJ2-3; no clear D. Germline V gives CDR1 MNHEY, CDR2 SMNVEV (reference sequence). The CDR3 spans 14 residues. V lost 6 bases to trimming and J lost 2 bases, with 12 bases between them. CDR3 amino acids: CASRPGLITDTQYF. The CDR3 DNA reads TGTGCCAGCAGACCGGGTCTCATCACAGATACGCAGTATTTT.

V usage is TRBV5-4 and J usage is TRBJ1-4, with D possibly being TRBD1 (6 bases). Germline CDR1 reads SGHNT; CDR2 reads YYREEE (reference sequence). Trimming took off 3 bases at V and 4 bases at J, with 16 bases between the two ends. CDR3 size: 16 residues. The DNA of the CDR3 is TGTGCCAGCAGCTCAGGCCCCCGGACAGATAATGAAAAACTGTTTTTT. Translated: CASSSGPRTDNEKLFF. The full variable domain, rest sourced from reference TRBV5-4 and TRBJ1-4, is ETGVTQSPTHLIKTRGQQVTLRCSSQSGHNTVSWYQQALGQGPQFIFQYYREEENGRGNFPPRFSGLQFPNYSSELNVNALELDDSALYLCASSSGPRTDNEKLFFGSGTQLSVL.

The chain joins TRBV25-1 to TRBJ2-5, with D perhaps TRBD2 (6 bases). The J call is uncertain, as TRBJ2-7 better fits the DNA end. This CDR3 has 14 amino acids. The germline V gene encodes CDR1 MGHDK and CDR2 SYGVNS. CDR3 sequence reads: CASSETGGTYEQYF. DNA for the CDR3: TGTGCCAGCAGTGAGACCGGGGGTACCTACGAGCAGTACTTC.